The 23 T cell receptor beta chains below come from one sample, sequenced in a study of radiation and T cells in renal cell carcinoma. Indicated treatment: treatment-naive control, cytoreductive nephrectomy. Clones were read by immunoSEQ multiplex PCR, and TCRdb kept only the in-frame ones, dropping some. The sample contains around 12,000 clones, around 65% of which appear only once. Sequenced material: tumor tissue, taken from a patient whose treatment was nephrectomy without radiotherapy. These receptors all come from a woman aged 80 or over with renal cell carcinoma.

This rearrangement joins TRBV9 to TRBJ2-1; the D is unclear. V was pared by 3 bases and J by 6 bases, with 10 bases between. This CDR3 is 13 amino acids long. Germline V CDR1 and CDR2: SGDLS, YYNGEE. CDR3 in DNA: TGTGCCAGCAGCGAGGCCCCAGTCAATGAGCAGTTCTTC. This encodes CASSEAPVNEQFF. The whole variable domain, filled in from reference TRBV9 and TRBJ2-1, reads DSGVTQTPKHLITATGQRVTLRCSPRSGDLSVYWYQQSLDQGLQFLIQYYNGEERAKGNILERFSAQQFPDLHSELNLSSLELGDSALYFCASSEAPVNEQFFGPGTRLTVL.

This clone appeared a few times. The genes are TRBV25-1 and TRBJ2-2; 7 nucleotides line up with TRBD1. CDR1 MGHDK and CDR2 SYGVNS come from the germline V gene. The V and J ends lost 4 bases and 3 bases, in that order; junction bases with no gene match: 2. This CDR3 is built from 14 residues. This CDR3 is CASSGQGDTGELFF. Written as DNA, the CDR3 is TGTGCCAGCAGTGGCCAGGGGGACACCGGGGAGCTGTTTTTT.

This sequence joins TRBV7-2 and TRBJ1-5, with TRBD1 as a possible D gene (5 bases). V lost 3 bases, J lost 3 bases, and 12 bases lay in between. Germline loops: CDR1 SGHTA, CDR2 FQGNSA. The CDR3 is 15 residues long. CDR3 nucleotide sequence: TGTGCCAGCAGCTTCTCGTTCGGGACCAATCAGCCCCAGCATTTT. This translates into CASSFSFGTNQPQHF.

The rearrangement uses TRBV7-2 and TRBJ1-2; D uncertain. CDR3 length equals 15 residues. Trimming shortened V by 1 base and J by 3 bases, and 12 bases separated the two germline ends. Germline V CDR1 and CDR2: SGHTA, FQGNSA. CDR3 bases: TGTGCCAGCAGCTTAGGGCCAGAAGCTGACTATGGCTACACCTTC. This codes for CASSLGPEADYGYTF. Drawing the rest from reference TRBV7-2 and TRBJ1-2, the complete variable domain is GAGVSQSPSNKVTEKGKDVELRCDPISGHTALYWYRQSLGQGLEFLIYFQGNSAPDKSGLPSDRFSAERTGGSVSTLTIQRTQQEDSAVYLCASSLGPEADYGYTFGSGTRLTVV.

In DNA form, the CDR3 reads TGTGCCAGCAGTTTACAGGGCACCACGGCCCAGTACTTC. It encodes CASSLQGTTAQYF. The chain has TRBV27 and TRBJ2-5; tentatively, D is TRBD1 (5 bases). CDR3 length: 13 residues. The germline V gene encodes CDR1 MNHEY and CDR2 SMNVEV (reference sequence). V lost 2 bases and J 9 bases, leaving 13 bases between the germline ends.

The chain is built from TRBV5-4 and TRBJ2-7, with D tentatively TRBD1 (5 bases). The germline V gene encodes CDR1 SGHNT and CDR2 YYREEE (reference sequence). CDR3 length equals 14 residues. V lost 3 bases and J 2 bases, leaving 12 bases between the germline ends. CDR3 DNA: TGTGCCAGCAGCTCCTCGACAGTCCCCTACGAGCAGTACTTC. Residues: CASSSSTVPYEQYF. Full variable domain (outside the CDR3, taken from reference TRBV5-4 and TRBJ2-7): ETGVTQSPTHLIKTRGQQVTLRCSSQSGHNTVSWYQQALGQGPQFIFQYYREEENGRGNFPPRFSGLQFPNYSSELNVNALELDDSALYLCASSSSTVPYEQYFGPGTRLTVT.

This clone was seen a few times. J is TRBJ2-7 and V is TRBV10-3; D is possibly TRBD1 (5 bases). Germline CDR1 reads ENHRY; CDR2 reads SYGVKD. CDR3 length: 13 residues. The ends were cut back, 3 bases at V and 1 base at J, with 7 bases in the middle. The CDR3, as DNA: TGTGCCATCAGTGACCAGGGATCCTACGAGCAGTACTTC. Its translation is CAISDQGSYEQYF.

This chain uses TRBV5-4 with TRBJ1-6; 7 bases line up with TRBD1. After removal of 4 bases from V and 6 bases from J, the junction contained 7 bases not matched to a gene. CDR1 and CDR2 from the germline V gene are SGHNT and YYREEE (reference sequence). The CDR3 loop spans 15 amino acids. CDR3 DNA sequence: TGTGCCAGCAGCAGAAGCGGGACAGCTAATTCACCCCTCCACTTT. Translating it yields CASSRSGTANSPLHF.

This clone is deemed medium-sized. The chain recombines TRBV6-5 with TRBJ1-4; 8 bases fit TRBD1. In germline, CDR1 is MNHEY, CDR2 SVGAGI. CDR3 length equals 14 residues. V lost 2 bases and J lost 7; bases outside the gene matches: 3. The CDR3 coding sequence is TGTGCCAGCAGTTACGGACAGGGAAGTGAAAAACTGTTTTTT. Translating it yields CASSYGQGSEKLFF.

This chain uses TRBV6-1 with TRBJ1-4; D perhaps matches TRBD1 (6 bases). Trimming removed 4 bases at V and 8 bases at J, with 17 bases between. Germline values: CDR1 MNHNS, CDR2 SASEGT. The CDR3 length is 15 residues. The CDR3 sequence: CASSALPGEGEKLFF. Here the CDR3 DNA reads TGTGCCAGCAGTGCTTTACCAGGGGAGGGCGAAAAACTGTTTTTT.

This clone was seen more than once but under ten times. V usage is TRBV9 and J usage is TRBJ1-2; 8 bases are shared with TRBD1. The V and J ends lost 2 bases and 1 base, in that order; junction bases with no gene match: 10. The V gene's germline CDR1 is SGDLS and CDR2 YYNGEE. The CDR3 is 17 residues long. The chain's CDR3 is CASSVRPGTGGNYGYTF. The CDR3 DNA reads as TGTGCCAGCAGCGTCCGCCCCGGGACAGGCGGTAACTATGGCTACACCTTC.

This clone is deemed medium-sized. The J gene is TRBJ1-2, the V gene TRBV7-8; a possible D gene is TRBD1 (6 bases). The CDR3 is 14 amino acids. Trimming took off 1 base at V and 8 bases at J, with 14 bases between the two ends. Germline V gene sequence: CDR1 SGHVS, CDR2 FQNEAQ. CDR3 in DNA: TGTGCCAGCAGCTTAGGTATCGACAGGAGGGGCTACACCTTC. This encodes CASSLGIDRRGYTF.

The chain joins TRBV7-9 to TRBJ1-1; tentatively, D is TRBD1 (5 bases). The V gene's germline CDR1 is SEHNR and CDR2 FQNEAQ (reference sequence). Deletions cut 5 bases from V and 1 base from J, with 8 bases between. The CDR3 covers 13 residues. For the CDR3, the DNA is TGTGCCAGCAGCCACAGGTCGAACACTGAAGCTTTCTTT. It is translated as CASSHRSNTEAFF.

The chain carries TRBV5-8 and TRBJ2-1; D is perhaps TRBD2 (5 bases). This CDR3 is 15 amino acids long. Germline lookup yields CDR1 SGHTS and CDR2 YDEGEE. Trimming took off 4 bases at V and 0 bases at J, with 11 bases between the two ends. CDR3 sequence (DNA): TGTGCCAGCAGCCTACTAGGGAGCTCCTACAATGAGCAGTTCTTC. It specifies CASSLLGSSYNEQFF.

This clone was picked up one time. The V call is TRBV2, the J call TRBJ2-5; tentatively, D is TRBD1 (6 bases). Per the germline V gene, CDR1 is SNHLY and CDR2 is FYNNEI. V lost 9 bases, J lost 4 bases, and 15 bases lay in between. This CDR3 contains 13 residues. This CDR3 is CASFQGSAETQYF. CDR3 sequence (DNA): TGTGCCAGTTTTCAGGGGTCGGCAGAGACCCAGTACTTC.

The J gene is TRBJ1-2, the V gene TRBV6-1, with D possibly TRBD1 on 5 matching bases. The CDR3 covers 14 residues. The germline gives CDR1 MNHNS, CDR2 SASEGT. The V gene lost 6 bases and the J gene lost 5 bases, with 16 bases spanning the gap. CDR3 residues: CASSPGGRAYGYTF. CDR3 DNA sequence: TGTGCCAGCAGCCCGGGGGGTAGGGCGTATGGCTACACCTTC.

Judged by abundance, this clone is medium-sized (0.01 to 0.1%). The CDR3 DNA reads TGTGCCAGCAGCCAAGATTGGGGGGTCAACACTGAAGCTTTCTTT. Protein: CASSQDWGVNTEAFF. The chain has TRBV4-2 and TRBJ1-1; D is possibly TRBD1 (5 bases). Germline values: CDR1 LGHNA, CDR2 YNFKEQ. V was trimmed by 0 bases and J by 2 bases, leaving 10 bases between them. The CDR3 consists of 15 residues.

The V call is TRBV19, the J call TRBJ1-1; D perhaps matches TRBD1 (5 bases). This CDR3 has 14 amino acids. Trimming stripped 5 bases from V and 1 base from J, with 11 bases between. Germline CDR1 LNHDA, CDR2 SQIVND (reference sequence). CDR3 in amino acids: CASSSRAPNTEAFF. In DNA form, the CDR3 reads TGTGCCAGTAGTTCCAGGGCTCCGAACACTGAAGCTTTCTTT. The full variable domain, in which reference TRBV19 and TRBJ1-1 provide the parts outside the CDR3, is DGGITQSPKYLFRKEGQNVTLSCEQNLNHDAMYWYRQDPGQGLRLIYYSQIVNDFQKGDIAEGYSVSREKKESFPLTVTSAQKNPTAFYLCASSSRAPNTEAFFGQGTRLTVV.

The chain recombines TRBV5-5 with TRBJ1-3; TRBD1 matches 7 bases. V gave up 2 bases and J gave up 4 bases; unmatched junction bases: 6. The germline V gene encodes CDR1 SGHKS and CDR2 YYEKEE (reference sequence). The CDR3 runs 15 residues. The CDR3, as DNA: TGTGCCAGCAGCTTTGGGACAGTTAACGGAAACACCATATATTTT. The encoded protein is CASSFGTVNGNTIYF.

This clone was counted between two and nine times. The chain carries TRBV5-1 and TRBJ2-5; the D call may be TRBD1 or TRBD2 (5 bases each). The ends were cut back, 8 bases at V and 4 bases at J, with 18 bases in the middle. Germline assignment: CDR1 SGHRS and CDR2 YFSETQ. The CDR3 has 14 amino acids. Here the CDR3 reads CASKGVSSGETQYF. The CDR3 nucleotides are TGCGCCAGTAAAGGGGTTTCGAGCGGAGAGACCCAGTACTTC.

The rearrangement joins TRBV29-1 to TRBJ1-3, with D possibly TRBD1 on 6 matching bases. V lost 5 bases, J lost 0 bases, and 14 bases lay in between. The V gene's germline CDR1 is SQVTM and CDR2 ANQGSEA. The CDR3 is made up of 15 amino acids. The CDR3 DNA follows: TGCAGCGTTCAGCCCGGGACAAACTCTGGAAACACCATATATTTT. This sequence encodes CSVQPGTNSGNTIYF. Using reference TRBV29-1 and TRBJ1-3 for the parts outside the CDR3, the full variable domain is SAVISQKPSRDICQRGTSLTIQCQVDSQVTMMFWYRQQPGQSLTLIATANQGSEATYESGFVIDKFPISRPNLTFSTLTVSNMSPEDSSIYLCSVQPGTNSGNTIYFGEGSWLTVV.

The chain carries TRBV6-1 and TRBJ2-7; the D gene is possibly TRBD2 (5 bases). V was clipped by 7 bases and J by 3 bases, with 16 bases between them. The CDR3 covers 14 residues. The V gene's germline CDR1 is MNHNS and CDR2 SASEGT. Here the CDR3 DNA reads TGTGCCAGCAACTCGGGGTCAGCCGTCTACGAGCAGTACGTC. This codes for CASNSGSAVYEQYV.

Only one count was recorded for this clone. Because it lacks the conserved phenylalanine or tryptophan at the end, this CDR3 is likely a read error. The gene calls are TRBV2 and TRBJ1-2, with D tentatively TRBD1 (5 bases). Trimming stripped 2 bases from V and 3 bases from J, with 7 bases between. Germline CDR1 and CDR2: SNHLY and FYNNEI. The CDR3 loop spans 13 amino acids. The CDR3 coding sequence is TGTGCCAGCAGTGAACGGGACCACTATGGCTACACCATC. Translating gives CASSERDHYGYTI.